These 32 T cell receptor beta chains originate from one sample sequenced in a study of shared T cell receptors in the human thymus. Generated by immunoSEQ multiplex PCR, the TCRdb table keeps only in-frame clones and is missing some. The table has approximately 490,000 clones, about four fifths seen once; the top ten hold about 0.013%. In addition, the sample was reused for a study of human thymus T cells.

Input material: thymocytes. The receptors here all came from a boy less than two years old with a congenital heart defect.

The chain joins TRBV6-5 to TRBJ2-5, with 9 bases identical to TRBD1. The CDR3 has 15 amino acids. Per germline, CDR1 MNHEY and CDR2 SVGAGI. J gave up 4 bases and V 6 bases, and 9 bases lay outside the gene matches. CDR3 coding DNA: TGTGCCAGCAGCCTTACAGGGGGCGCGGGAGAGACCCAGTACTTC. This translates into CASSLTGGAGETQYF.

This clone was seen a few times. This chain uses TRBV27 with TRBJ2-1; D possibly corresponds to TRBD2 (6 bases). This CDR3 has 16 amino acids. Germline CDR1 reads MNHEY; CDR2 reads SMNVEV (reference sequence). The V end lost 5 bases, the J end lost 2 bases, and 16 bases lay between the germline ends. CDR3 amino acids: CASSPALANPYNEQFF. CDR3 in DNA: TGTGCCAGCAGTCCGGCCCTAGCGAACCCCTACAATGAGCAGTTCTTC.

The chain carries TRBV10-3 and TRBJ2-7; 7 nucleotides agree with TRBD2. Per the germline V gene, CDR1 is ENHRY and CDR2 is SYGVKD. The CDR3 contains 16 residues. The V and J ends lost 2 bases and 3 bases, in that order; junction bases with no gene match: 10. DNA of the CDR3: TGTGCCATCAGTGAGGTACCGGGTGGGAGGGGCTACGAGCAGTACTTC. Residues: CAISEVPGGRGYEQYF.

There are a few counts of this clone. This CDR3 reads CASSQGMDRANQPQHF. CDR3 nucleotides: TGCGCCAGCAGCCAAGGGATGGACAGGGCCAATCAGCCCCAGCATTTT. This rearrangement joins TRBV4-3 to TRBJ1-5, with 8 bases fitting TRBD1. The ends lost 1 base at V and 3 bases at J; junction bases unmatched: 5. This CDR3 is built from 16 residues. The germline CDR1 and CDR2 sequences are LGHNA and YSLEER.

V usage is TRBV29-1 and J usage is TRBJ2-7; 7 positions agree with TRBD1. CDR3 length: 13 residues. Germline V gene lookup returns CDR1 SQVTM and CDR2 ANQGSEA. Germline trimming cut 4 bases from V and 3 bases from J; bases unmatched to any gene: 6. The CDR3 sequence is CSVGQGCFYEQYF. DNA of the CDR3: TGCAGCGTTGGACAGGGCTGTTTCTACGAGCAGTACTTC.

The CDR3 protein is CASSIGRDYSYEQYF. The CDR3 DNA sequence: TGTGCCAGTAGTATAGGGAGGGACTACTCCTACGAGCAGTACTTC. The chain links TRBV19 to TRBJ2-7, with 7 bases that match TRBD2. Germline values: CDR1 LNHDA, CDR2 SQIVND (reference sequence). This CDR3 has 15 amino acids. V lost 1 base to trimming and J lost 0 bases; unmatched junction nucleotides: 3.

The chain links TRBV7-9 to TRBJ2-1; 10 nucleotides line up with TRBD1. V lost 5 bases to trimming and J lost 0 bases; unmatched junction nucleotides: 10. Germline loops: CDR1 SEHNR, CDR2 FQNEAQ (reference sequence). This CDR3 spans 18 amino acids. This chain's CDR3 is CASSPFTTGGGSYNEQFF. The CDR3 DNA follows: TGTGCCAGCAGCCCGTTTACGACAGGGGGCGGCTCCTACAATGAGCAGTTCTTC.

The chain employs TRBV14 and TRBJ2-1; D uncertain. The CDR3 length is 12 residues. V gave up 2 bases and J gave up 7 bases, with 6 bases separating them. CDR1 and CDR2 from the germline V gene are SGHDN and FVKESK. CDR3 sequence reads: CASSQHSNEQFF. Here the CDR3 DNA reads TGTGCCAGCAGCCAACATAGTAATGAGCAGTTCTTC.

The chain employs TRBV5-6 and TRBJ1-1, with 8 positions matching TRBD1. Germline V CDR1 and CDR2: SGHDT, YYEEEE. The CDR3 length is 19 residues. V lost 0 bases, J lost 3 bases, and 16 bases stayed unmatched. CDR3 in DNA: TGTGCCAGCAGCTTGGGGGCGTTGGACAGGGAAGGTGTGGACACTGAAGCTTTCTTT. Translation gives CASSLGALDREGVDTEAFF.

In DNA form, the CDR3 reads TGCAGCGTTATACGGGAGACCCAGTACTTC. Translated: CSVIRETQYF. The V call is TRBV29-1, the J call TRBJ2-5; D uncertain. The germline V and J ends were trimmed by 5 bases and 5 bases, with 6 bases remaining between them. CDR1 is SQVTM, CDR2 ANQGSEA, per germline. This CDR3 region has 10 residues.

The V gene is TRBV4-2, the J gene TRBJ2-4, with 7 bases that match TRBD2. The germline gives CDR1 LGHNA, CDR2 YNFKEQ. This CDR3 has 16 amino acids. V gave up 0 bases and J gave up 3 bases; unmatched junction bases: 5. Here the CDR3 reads CASSQESGKVKNIQYF. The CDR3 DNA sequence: TGTGCCAGCAGCCAAGAGAGCGGGAAGGTCAAAAACATTCAGTACTTC.

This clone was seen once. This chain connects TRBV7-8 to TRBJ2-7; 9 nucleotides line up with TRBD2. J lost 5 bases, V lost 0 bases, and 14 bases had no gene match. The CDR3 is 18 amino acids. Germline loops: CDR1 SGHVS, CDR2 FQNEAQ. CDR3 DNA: TGTGCCAGCAGCTTAGCCCGAGGAGGCGGGAGGGCCGTCGACGAGCAGTACTTC. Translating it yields CASSLARGGGRAVDEQYF.

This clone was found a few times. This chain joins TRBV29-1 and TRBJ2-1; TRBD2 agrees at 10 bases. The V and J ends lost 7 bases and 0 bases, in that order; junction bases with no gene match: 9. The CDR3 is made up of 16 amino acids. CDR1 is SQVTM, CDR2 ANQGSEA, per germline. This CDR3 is CSALLEREGSYNEQFF. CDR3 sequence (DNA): TGCAGCGCCCTCCTCGAGCGGGAGGGCTCCTACAATGAGCAGTTCTTC.

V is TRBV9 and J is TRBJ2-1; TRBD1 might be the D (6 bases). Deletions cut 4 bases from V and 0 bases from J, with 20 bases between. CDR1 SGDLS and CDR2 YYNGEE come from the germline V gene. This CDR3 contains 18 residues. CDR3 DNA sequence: TGTGCCAGCAGCCCTCCACCAGGGGCTACCAGCTCCTACAATGAGCAGTTCTTC. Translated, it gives CASSPPPGATSSYNEQFF. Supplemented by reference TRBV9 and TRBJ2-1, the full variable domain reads DSGVTQTPKHLITATGQRVTLRCSPRSGDLSVYWYQQSLDQGLQFLIQYYNGEERAKGNILERFSAQQFPDLHSELNLSSLELGDSALYFCASSPPPGATSSYNEQFFGPGTRLTVL.

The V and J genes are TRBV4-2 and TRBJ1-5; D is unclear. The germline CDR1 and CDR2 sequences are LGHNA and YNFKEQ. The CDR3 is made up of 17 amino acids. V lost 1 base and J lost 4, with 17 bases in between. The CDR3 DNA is TGTGCCAGCAGCCAAGTAAAACAAGTCCAGAATAATCAGCCCCAGCATTTT. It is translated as CASSQVKQVQNNQPQHF.

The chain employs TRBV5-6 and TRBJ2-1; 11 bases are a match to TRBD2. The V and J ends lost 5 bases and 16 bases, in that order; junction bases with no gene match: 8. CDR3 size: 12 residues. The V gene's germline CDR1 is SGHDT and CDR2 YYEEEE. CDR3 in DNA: TGTGCCAGCAGTCATAGCGGGAGGGCCGGTTTCTTC. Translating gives CASSHSGRAGFF.

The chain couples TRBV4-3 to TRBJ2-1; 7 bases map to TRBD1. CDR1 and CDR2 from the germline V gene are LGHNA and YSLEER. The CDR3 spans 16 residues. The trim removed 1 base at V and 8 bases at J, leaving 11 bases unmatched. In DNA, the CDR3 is TGCGCCAGCAGCCAAGCTCCTGGACAGGAACAACATGAGCAGTTCTTC. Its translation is CASSQAPGQEQHEQFF.

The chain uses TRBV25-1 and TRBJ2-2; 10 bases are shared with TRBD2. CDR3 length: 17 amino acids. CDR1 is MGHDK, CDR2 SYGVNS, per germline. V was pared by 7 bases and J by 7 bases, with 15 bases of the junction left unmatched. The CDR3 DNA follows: TGTGCCAGCACCTCATCTAGGGTTCTAGCGGGAGTCGGGGAGCTGTTTTTT. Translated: CASTSSRVLAGVGELFF.

The CDR3 coding sequence is TGTGCCAGCACGAAGGGACAAGCAATAGGGGAGCTGTTTTTT. It encodes CASTKGQAIGELFF. V is TRBV5-6 and J is TRBJ2-2; D possibly corresponds to TRBD1 (6 bases). Per the germline V gene, CDR1 is SGHDT and CDR2 is YYEEEE. V was trimmed by 6 bases and J by 8 bases, leaving 17 bases between them. The CDR3 is 14 residues long.

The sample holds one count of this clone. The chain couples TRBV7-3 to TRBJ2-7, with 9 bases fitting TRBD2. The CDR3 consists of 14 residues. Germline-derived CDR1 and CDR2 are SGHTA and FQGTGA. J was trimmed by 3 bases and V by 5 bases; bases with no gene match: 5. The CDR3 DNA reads TGTGCCAGCAGCGCCCTAGCGGGAAGCTACGAGCAGTACTTC. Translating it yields CASSALAGSYEQYF.

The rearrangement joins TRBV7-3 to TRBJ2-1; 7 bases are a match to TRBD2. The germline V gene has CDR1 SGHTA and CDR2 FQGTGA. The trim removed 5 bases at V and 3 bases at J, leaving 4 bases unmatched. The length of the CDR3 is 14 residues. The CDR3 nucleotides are TGTGCCAGCAGCCCCTCTAGCGGCTACAATGAGCAGTTCTTC. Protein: CASSPSSGYNEQFF.

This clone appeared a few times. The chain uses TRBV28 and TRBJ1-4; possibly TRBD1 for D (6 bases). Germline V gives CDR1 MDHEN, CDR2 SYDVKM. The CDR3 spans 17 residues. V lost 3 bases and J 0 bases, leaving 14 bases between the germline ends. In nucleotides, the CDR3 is TGTGCCAGCAGTTTCCCTGGGACATTCTCAACTAATGAAAAACTGTTTTTT. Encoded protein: CASSFPGTFSTNEKLFF.

CDR3 region: CASSLSPDRGPYEQYF. CDR3 sequence (DNA): TGTGCCAGCAGTTTATCCCCGGACAGGGGACCCTACGAGCAGTACTTC. This chain joins TRBV27 and TRBJ2-7; 9 nucleotides line up with TRBD1. Germline trimming cut 0 bases from V and 2 bases from J; bases unmatched to any gene: 5. Looked up from germline, CDR1 is MNHEY and CDR2 is SMNVEV (reference sequence). This CDR3 region has 16 residues.

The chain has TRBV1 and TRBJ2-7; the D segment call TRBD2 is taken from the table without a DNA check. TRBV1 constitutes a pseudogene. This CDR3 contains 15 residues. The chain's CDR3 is CTSKSGGRIDYEQYF. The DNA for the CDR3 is TGCACCAGCAAATCCGGCGGGAGGATAGACTACGAGCAGTACTTC.

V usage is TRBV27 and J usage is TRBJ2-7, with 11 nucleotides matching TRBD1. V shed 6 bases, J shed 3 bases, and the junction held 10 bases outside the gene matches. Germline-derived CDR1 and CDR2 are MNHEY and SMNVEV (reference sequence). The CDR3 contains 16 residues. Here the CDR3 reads CASRPQRDRGGYEQYF. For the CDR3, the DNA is TGTGCCAGCAGACCCCAACGGGACAGGGGGGGCTACGAGCAGTACTTC.

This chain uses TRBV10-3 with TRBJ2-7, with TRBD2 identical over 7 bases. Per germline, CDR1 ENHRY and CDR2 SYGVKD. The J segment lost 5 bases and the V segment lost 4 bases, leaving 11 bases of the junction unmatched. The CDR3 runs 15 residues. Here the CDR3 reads CAISGVGGVLHEQYF. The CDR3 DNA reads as TGTGCCATCAGTGGGGTGGGAGGGGTTCTTCACGAGCAGTACTTC.

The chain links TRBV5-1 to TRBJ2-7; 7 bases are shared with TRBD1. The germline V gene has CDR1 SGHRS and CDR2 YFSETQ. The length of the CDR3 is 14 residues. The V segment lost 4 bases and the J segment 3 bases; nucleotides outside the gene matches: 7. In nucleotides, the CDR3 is TGCGCCAGCAGCCCCCGGGACAGCCACTACGAGCAGTACTTC. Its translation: CASSPRDSHYEQYF.

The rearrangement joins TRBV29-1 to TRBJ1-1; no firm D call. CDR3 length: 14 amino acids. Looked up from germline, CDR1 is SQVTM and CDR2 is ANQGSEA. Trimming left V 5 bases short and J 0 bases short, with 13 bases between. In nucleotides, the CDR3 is TGCAGCGTTTCTATGAGGCAATTGAACACTGAAGCTTTCTTT. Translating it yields CSVSMRQLNTEAFF.

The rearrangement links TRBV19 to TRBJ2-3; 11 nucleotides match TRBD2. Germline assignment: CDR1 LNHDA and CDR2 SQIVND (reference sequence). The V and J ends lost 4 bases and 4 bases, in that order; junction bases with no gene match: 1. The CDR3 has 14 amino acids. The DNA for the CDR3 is TGTGCCAGTAGTAGGACTAGCGGGCCAGATACGCAGTATTTT. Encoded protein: CASSRTSGPDTQYF. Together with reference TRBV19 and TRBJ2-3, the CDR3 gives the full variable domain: DGGITQSPKYLFRKEGQNVTLSCEQNLNHDAMYWYRQDPGQGLRLIYYSQIVNDFQKGDIAEGYSVSREKKESFPLTVTSAQKNPTAFYLCASSRTSGPDTQYFGPGTRLTVL.

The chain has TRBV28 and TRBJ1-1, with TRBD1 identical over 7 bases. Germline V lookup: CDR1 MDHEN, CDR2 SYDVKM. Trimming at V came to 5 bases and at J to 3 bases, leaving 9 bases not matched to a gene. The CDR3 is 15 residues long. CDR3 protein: CASSQLGGSDTEAFF. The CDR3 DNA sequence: TGTGCCAGCAGTCAACTAGGGGGCTCGGACACTGAAGCTTTCTTT.

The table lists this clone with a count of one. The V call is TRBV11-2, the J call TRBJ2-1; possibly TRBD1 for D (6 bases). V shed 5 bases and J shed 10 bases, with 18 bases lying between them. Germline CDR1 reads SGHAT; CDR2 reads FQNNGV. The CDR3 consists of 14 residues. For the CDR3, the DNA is TGTGCCAGCAGCGCATCCCCGACAGGTGGGGAGCAGTTCTTC. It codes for CASSASPTGGEQFF.

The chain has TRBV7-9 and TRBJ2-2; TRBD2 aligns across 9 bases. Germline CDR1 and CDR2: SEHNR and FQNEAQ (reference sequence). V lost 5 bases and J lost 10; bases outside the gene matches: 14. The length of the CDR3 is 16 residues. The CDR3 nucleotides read TGTGCCAGCAGCATACGCATAGCGGGAGCTCGGTTGGAGCTGTTTTTT. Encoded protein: CASSIRIAGARLELFF.